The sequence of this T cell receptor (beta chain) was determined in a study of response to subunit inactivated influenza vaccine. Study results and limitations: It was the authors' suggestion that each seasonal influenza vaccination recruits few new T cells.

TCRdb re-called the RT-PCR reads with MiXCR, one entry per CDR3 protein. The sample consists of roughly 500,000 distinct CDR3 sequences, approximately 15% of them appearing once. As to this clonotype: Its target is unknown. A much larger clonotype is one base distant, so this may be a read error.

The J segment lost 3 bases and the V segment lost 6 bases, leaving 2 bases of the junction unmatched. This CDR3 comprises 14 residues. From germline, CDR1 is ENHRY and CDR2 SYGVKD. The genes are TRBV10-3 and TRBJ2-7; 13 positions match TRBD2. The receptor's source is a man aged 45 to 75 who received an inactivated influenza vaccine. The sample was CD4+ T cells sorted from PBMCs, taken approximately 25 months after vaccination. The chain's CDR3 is CAISRTSGSYEQYF. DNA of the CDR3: TGTGCCATCAGCCGGACTAGCGGGAGCTACGAGCAGTACTTC.